This T cell receptor (beta chain) emerged from a study of T cell repertoires in cytomegalovirus infection. Study background: Public TCR beta signature analysis indicated the presence of both CMV infection and matching HLA type.

Points from the study as a whole: Cumulative frequency (of public TCR beta family members) identified carriers of CMV plus the relevant HLA. CMV-specific TCR beta clonotypes restricted by HLA-C were the ones dominating the ex vivo response.

This clonotype is judged medium-sized. What it binds is not known. The CDR3 loop spans 13 amino acids. Germline assignment: CDR1 MDHEN and CDR2 SYDVKM. V shed 3 bases, J shed 6 bases, and the junction held 3 bases outside the gene matches. MiXCR, applied by TCRdb to the reads, yields one record per CDR3 protein. The sample lists about 180,000 distinct CDR3 sequences, roughly 20% seen once, with more than 25% in the top ten. This chain uses TRBV28 with TRBJ2-3; 7 bases map to TRBD2. Source: CD8+ T cells from cultured PBMCs, taken from culture after CMV antigen stimulation. The clonotype was recovered from a human donor in good health (CMV status not recorded). Some clones in this sample may be carry-over from other donors' samples. The CDR3 sequence is CASSFLAGDTQYF. The CDR3 DNA sequence: TGTGCCAGCAGTTTTTTAGCGGGCGATACGCAGTATTTT.